Listed below are T cell receptor beta chains from one sample, sequenced in a study of T cell responses to AZD1222 COVID-19 vaccine. Generated by immunoSEQ multiplex PCR, the TCRdb table keeps only in-frame clones and is missing some. The sample carries 150,000 or so clones, about 92% recorded once. The specimen was peripheral blood, collected on day 0 of AZD1222 vaccination. The receptors were sampled from an adult in good health. CDR3s include the opening cysteine and the closing phenylalanine or tryptophan. The D gene is left open where the match is weak. Clone size is not always given. Where it is, it says once, few, many or a class for expanded clones.

cdr3_length	v_call	d_call	j_call	clone_size	cdr3_nt	cdr3_aa
14	TRBV19	NA	TRBJ1-4	few	TGTGCCAGTAGTAGCAGTAGGGCCATTGGAAAACTGTTTTTT	CASSSSRAIGKLFF
15	TRBV12-5	NA	TRBJ2-3	NA	TGTGCTAGTGGTTTGAGGCGGGGACCGTCGGATACGCAGTATTTT	CASGLRRGPSDTQYF
13	TRBV24-1	NA	TRBJ2-2	NA	TGTGCCACCAATTCAGGGGCGACCGGGGAGCTGTTTTTT	CATNSGATGELFF
20	TRBV4-2	NA	TRBJ2-7	NA	TGTGCCAGCAGCCAAGATCCGCTTACTGTTGTCACCTCAAACTCCTACGAGCAGTACTTC	CASSQDPLTVVTSNSYEQYF
11	TRBV19	TRBD1	TRBJ2-3	NA	TGTGCCAGTAGTATCAGGGGGTCGCAGTATTTT	CASSIRGSQYF
14	TRBV9	NA	TRBJ2-5	NA	TGTGCCAGCAGCGTAGTAGCACTCCAAGAGACCCAGTACTTC	CASSVVALQETQYF
15	TRBV4-2	NA	TRBJ1-2	NA	TGTGCCAGCAGCCAAGTGCGGGGGGCGAACTATGGCTACACCTTC	CASSQVRGANYGYTF
16	TRBV6-2/TRBV6-3	NA	TRBJ2-1	NA	TGTGCCAGCAGTAGTACCGGGACAAGAGTCTACAATGAGCAGTTCTTC	CASSSTGTRVYNEQFF
17	TRBV4-3	TRBD2	TRBJ2-2	NA	TGCGCCAGCAGCCAAGCGGGGGGACTAGCAAACACCGGGGAGCTGTTTTTT	CASSQAGGLANTGELFF
12	TRBV12-3/TRBV12-4	TRBD1	TRBJ1-5	NA	TGTGCCAGCACAGGGGGAAATCAGCCCCAGCATTTT	CASTGGNQPQHF
17	TRBV24-1	NA	TRBJ2-1	NA	TGTGCCACCAGTGCGATACAGGGCACCAACTCCTACAATGAGCAGTTCTTC	CATSAIQGTNSYNEQFF
17	TRBV7-7	TRBD1	TRBJ2-5	NA	TGTGCTAGCAGCTTAGGTACAGGGGTCGGCGGGCAAGAGACCCAGTACTTC	CASSLGTGVGGQETQYF
16	TRBV11-3	NA	TRBJ1-3	NA	TGTGCCAGCAGCTTAGTGTGCAGGGGAGCTGGAAACACCATATATTTT	CASSLVCRGAGNTIYF
16	TRBV6-5	TRBD2	TRBJ2-1	NA	TGTGCCAGCAGTTACGGAGCGGGGGCCGCCTACAATGAGCAGTTCTTC	CASSYGAGAAYNEQFF
15	TRBV5-5	TRBD1	TRBJ2-1	NA	TGTGCCAGCAGCATCCGGGACAGGGTCTACAATGAGCAGTTCTTC	CASSIRDRVYNEQFF
14	TRBV14	NA	TRBJ2-3	NA	TGTGCCAGCAGCCAAGTTCGGGGATCAGATACGCAGTATTTT	CASSQVRGSDTQYF
16	TRBV9	TRBD1	TRBJ2-1	NA	TGTGCCAGCAGCGTCGGACAGGTGGGACGCATGAATGAGCAGTTCTTC	CASSVGQVGRMNEQFF
15	TRBV9	TRBD1	TRBJ1-6	NA	TGTGCCAGCAGCAAAACGGGACAGGGGGCTTCACCCCTCCACTTT	CASSKTGQGASPLHF